This T cell receptor beta chain is drawn from a study of cytomegalovirus exposure and HLA in healthy donors (TCRdb year 2017). With regard to the full study: According to a later analysis, the roughly 130 validation repertoires were produced on the same platform as the approximately 620 repertoires of the first cohort. The study was designed to test whether signatures of past pathogen exposure could be identified by cataloging public T cell receptors. In addition to the first cohort of 666 subjects, a separate validation cohort of approximately 130 different subjects was used. High-throughput TCR immunosequencing, statistical association of individual TCRs with disease status, and machine learning were combined to predict cytomegalovirus infection status. Study-level results and caveats: The classifier was reported to diagnose cytomegalovirus status with high specificity and sensitivity in both the original cohort and the validation cohort. The study listed 150 to 200 TCR beta chains as associated with cytomegalovirus. Most TCR sequences were seen in very few donors, while some public TCRs were found in many individuals. Of the cluster scores, roughly 95% were above 0 in a later analysis, which found that TCRs clustered in the first cohort also tended to co-occur in the 90 to 150 validation repertoires. A later analysis had no HLA typing for the validation cohort, so co-occurrence there was scored across all 110 or so repertoires. Three of the identified cytomegalovirus-associated TCR beta chains were confirmed in vitro to be specific for cytomegalovirus antigens. It was suggested by the authors that the approach could potentially be generalized to other disease states and immunological phenotypes.

This clone was observed a single time. Its antigen remains unidentified. Base qualities are not provided; no much larger clone lies one nucleotide away. The library was made by the immunoSEQ multiplex PCR assay. The source study handled its data this way. A statistical classification framework was built for diagnosing cytomegalovirus status from the catalog of TCR beta chain sequences. Drawn from immuneACCESS, this table holds only the in-frame rearrangements with V and J called that TCRdb kept. Clones are partly lost; checked studies trace under half to an unresolved V gene and leave the rest unexplained. V and J calls and clone size follow that table, whereas D and trimming were derived from the DNA. The sample profile shows some 210,000 clones; roughly 84% of them were found once. The biggest ten clones account for roughly 2% of the sample. The donors were included in the validation cohort of 100 to 150 subjects, a group kept apart from the roughly 700-subject first cohort.

The specimen sequenced was PBMCs. This clonotype was sampled from a woman aged 18-30 years in good health and CMV-seropositive.

The DNA reads as follows: TGTGCCAGCGCCCGACAGGGGGCTGCCACTGAAGCTTTCTTT. Its protein product is CASARQGAATEAFF. The V gene is TRBV28 and the J gene is TRBJ1-1; 10 middle bases align to TRBD1. V is cut back by 8 bases and J by 4 bases, with 7 bases in the junction unmatched. The germline V gene sets CDR1 to MDHEN and CDR2 to SYDVKM. The CDR3 numbers 14 residues from cysteine through phenylalanine. Only the CDR3 portion is preserved as DNA: 42 bases, with reading frame beginning at the first base.